The TCR beta chain described here comes from a study of blood T cells in healthy people across ages. CDR1 and CDR2 from the germline V gene are SNHLY and FYNNEI. This CDR3 spans 16 amino acids. V lost 9 bases to trimming and J lost 0 bases; unmatched junction nucleotides: 12. Study outcomes and limitations: The study could not conclusively compare naive and antigen-experienced cells, given its unsorted PBMCs. Whereas aged donors had fewer naive CD4+ cells, long-lived donors had more of them and higher diversity.

Using a J-beta primer mix together with a sample-barcoded 5' primer, a second PCR was run for roughly 6 to 11 cycles. TCRdb re-called the 5' RACE reads with MiXCR, one entry per CDR3 protein. Here the sample spans about 1,400,000 distinct CDR3 sequences, around 59% being singletons. A note on this clonotype: Its antigen is undetermined.

Investigators took around 11 milliliters of peripheral blood from every donor. Isolated per sample were at least 7 million PBMCs. Sequenced: blood. The V gene is TRBV2, the J gene TRBJ1-1, with 8 bases identical to TRBD1. The source is a man aged 18 to 30 in good health. For the CDR3, the DNA is TGTGCCAGGCCCTGGGGGGACAGGAGCATGAACACTGAAGCTTTCTTT. This sequence encodes CARPWGDRSMNTEAFF.